This T cell receptor beta chain emerged from a study of T cells expressing NK-cell markers. Study-wide background: According to the study, TCR beta repertoires originated from sorted CD3+CD56+NKG2C+, CD3+CD56+NKG2C- and CD3+CD56-NKG2C+ T cells.

Study findings and constraints: NKG2C+ dominant clonotype frequencies in over 5 donors were about 1.0-7.5% of CD8+ T cells. The CD3+CD56-NKG2C+ fraction of a handful of donors was likewise dominated by these clonotypes.

A remark on this clonotype: Its antigen is undetermined.

For each CDR3 protein, TCRdb gives one entry from its re-call of the 5' RACE reads, without DNA. The table for this sample gives 200,000 to 300,000 distinct CDR3 sequences. Germline assignment: CDR1 LGHNA and CDR2 YSLEER. The CDR3 spans 13 residues. The sequencing input was blood T cells: a sorted CD56 or NKG2C T cell subset, CD4+ or CD8+ T cells, or bulk PBMC T cells (not recorded which). The gene calls are TRBV4-3 and TRBJ1-4; TCRdb returns TRBD1, unconfirmable since there is no DNA. The sequence derives from a woman aged 18 to 75 in good health. This CDR3 reads CASSQGQGAVLFF.